Each of the 16 T cell receptor beta chains below was sequenced from the same sample in a study of control samples from healthy donors and cancer patients (dated by TCRdb to the early 2020s). Libraries were built with the immunoSEQ multiplex PCR assay. TCRdb limited this immuneACCESS table to in-frame rearrangements with V and J called. A share of clones is missing; checked studies link under half to unresolved V genes, and the rest is unexplained. The sample data list about 89,000 clones, and more than 75% of these were observed just once. The ten largest clones represent approximately 2% of the sample. The sample taken for sequencing was blood. The receptors stem from a woman aged 40 to 50 in good health.

This chain links TRBV19 with TRBJ2-1, with D unclear. The V end was cut by 4 bases, the J end by 8 bases, with 18 bases between. The CDR3 is 15 residues long. Germline V gene data show CDR1 as LNHDA and CDR2 as SQIVND (reference sequence). The CDR3 nucleotides read TGTGCCAGTAGTAAAGACGGCGGCCAAGGCGATGAGCAGTTCTTC. It is translated as CASSKDGGQGDEQFF. Combining the CDR3 with reference TRBV19 and TRBJ2-1 gives the whole variable domain DGGITQSPKYLFRKEGQNVTLSCEQNLNHDAMYWYRQDPGQGLRLIYYSQIVNDFQKGDIAEGYSVSREKKESFPLTVTSAQKNPTAFYLCASSKDGGQGDEQFFGPGTRLTVL.

This clone was observed a handful of times. A junction boundary mismatches the germline segment, possibly from a read error. The DNA for the CDR3 is TGTGCCAGCAGCCAAGGGGGGACCTTTTTCTTC. As protein: CASSQGGTFFF. The chain couples TRBV14 to TRBJ2-7; D could derive from TRBD1 or TRBD2 (5 bases each). The CDR3 is 11 residues long. CDR1 and CDR2 (germline): SGHDN, FVKESK.

The chain combines TRBV3-1 (or the pseudogene TRBV3-2) with TRBJ2-7; unclear D gene. CDR1 LGHDT and CDR2 YNNKEL come from the germline V gene (reference sequence). The length of the CDR3 is 13 residues. V was trimmed by 4 bases and J by 2 bases, leaving 9 bases between them. The DNA for the CDR3 is TGTGCCAGCAGCCGGAACGGTGCCTACGAGCAGTACTTC. It encodes CASSRNGAYEQYF.

The chain employs TRBV11-2 and TRBJ2-3; D remains unclear. The CDR3 covers 11 residues. V was shortened by 6 bases and J by 4 bases, with 5 bases between the two germline ends. Germline CDR1 reads SGHAT; CDR2 reads FQNNGV. The DNA for the CDR3 is TGTGCCAGCAGGAAGGCAGATACGCAGTATTTT. Its protein is CASRKADTQYF.

The rearrangement joins TRBV30 to TRBJ1-2; unclear D gene. The germline V and J ends were trimmed by 4 bases and 7 bases, with 13 bases remaining between them. The CDR3 length is 12 residues. Germline CDR1 is GTSNPN and CDR2 is SVGIG (reference sequence). In DNA form, the CDR3 reads TGTGCCTGGACGGGCCGGACTTTTGGCTACACCTTC. The encoded protein is CAWTGRTFGYTF.

This clone has only a few counts. This chain uses TRBV5-1 with TRBJ1-1; no clear D. This CDR3 has 13 residues. Germline CDR1 is SGHRS and CDR2 is YFSETQ. The V end was cut by 5 bases, the J end by 6 bases, with 14 bases between. Here the CDR3 reads CASSLSAVAEAFF. The CDR3 bases are TGCGCCAGCAGTTTGAGTGCTGTGGCTGAAGCTTTCTTT.

Only one count was recorded for this clone. The chain carries TRBV5-6 and TRBJ1-2, with no clear D. CDR1 is SGHDT and CDR2 is YYEEEE in the germline V gene. Trimming removed 2 bases at V and 1 base at J, with 12 bases between. The CDR3 sequence is 15 residues long. The CDR3 sequence: CASSFGQSFNYGYTF. The CDR3 DNA reads as TGTGCCAGCAGCTTCGGGCAGAGCTTTAACTATGGCTACACCTTC. The full variable domain, completed using reference TRBV5-6 and TRBJ1-2, is DAGVTQSPTHLIKTRGQQVTLRCSPKSGHDTVSWYQQALGQGPQFIFQYYEEEERQRGNFPDRFSGHQFPNYSSELNVNALLLGDSALYLCASSFGQSFNYGYTFGSGTRLTVV.

The V gene is TRBV14, the J gene TRBJ1-3; no firm D call. The CDR3 length is 18 residues. The germline gives CDR1 SGHDN, CDR2 FVKESK. V lost 0 bases, J lost 0 bases, and 15 bases lay in between. CDR3 region: CASSQDETASLSGNTIYF. The CDR3 nucleotides are TGTGCCAGCAGCCAAGACGAGACGGCCAGCCTCTCTGGAAACACCATATATTTT.

V and J are TRBV20-1 and TRBJ1-2; no firm D call. Germline CDR1 and CDR2: DFQATT and SNEGSKA (reference sequence). The CDR3 covers 14 residues. The V end was cut by 3 bases, the J end by 3 bases, with 14 bases between. Here the CDR3 DNA reads TGCAGTGCTAGTAGTGCGGGTTTTGACTATGGCTACACCTTC. It yields the protein CSASSAGFDYGYTF.

V and J are TRBV5-1 and TRBJ2-2, with TRBD2 matching over 10 bases. The length of the CDR3 is 18 residues. Trimming at V came to 4 bases and at J to 6 bases, leaving 15 bases not matched to a gene. Germline CDR1 and CDR2: SGHRS and YFSETQ. CDR3 sequence (DNA): TGCGCCAGCAGCCTATACTCCTCTAGCGGGGGACCCCCCGGGGAGCTGTTTTTT. Protein product: CASSLYSSSGGPPGELFF.

The chain couples TRBV30 to TRBJ2-1, with TRBD2 matching 7 bases. V was clipped by 2 bases and J by 9 bases; unmatched bases: 7. Germline CDR1 is GTSNPN and CDR2 is SVGIG (reference sequence). The CDR3 length is 13 residues. CDR3 sequence (DNA): TGTGCCTGGAGTCCAGAGACGGGGGGTGAGCAGTTCTTC. This encodes CAWSPETGGEQFF.

This chain uses TRBV7-2 with TRBJ2-2; TRBD2 matches 10 bases. This CDR3 has 14 amino acids. Trimming took 4 bases from V and 8 from J; bases not matched to a gene: 4. Germline V CDR1 and CDR2: SGHTA, FQGNSA. This CDR3 is CASSSSGGGGELFF. The CDR3, as DNA: TGTGCCAGCAGCTCTAGCGGGGGAGGTGGGGAGCTGTTTTTT.

The genes are TRBV15 and TRBJ1-5, with D possibly being TRBD1 (6 bases). The CDR3 runs 16 residues. In germline, CDR1 is LNHNV, CDR2 YYDKDF (reference sequence). V was clipped by 3 bases and J by 4 bases, with 16 bases between them. The DNA for the CDR3 is TGTGCCACCAGCAGCCAACAGGGTATTAGGAATCAGCCCCAGCATTTT. Translated: CATSSQQGIRNQPQHF.

The gene calls are TRBV6-2 or TRBV6-3 and TRBJ2-7, with 11 nucleotides matching TRBD1. Losses at the gene ends were 6 bases for V and 5 bases for J; bases not matched to a gene: 12. Germline CDR1 and CDR2: MNHEY and SVGEGT. The CDR3 runs 16 residues. The CDR3: CASSSGQGASNHEQYF. The DNA of the CDR3 is TGTGCCAGCAGCTCCGGACAGGGGGCGAGTAACCACGAGCAGTACTTC.

The V call is TRBV24-1, the J call TRBJ2-5, with D possibly being TRBD1 or TRBD2 (5 bases each). Germline CDR1 reads KGHDR; CDR2 reads SFDVKD. There are 15 residues in the CDR3. V lost 4 bases, J lost 0 bases, and 11 bases lay in between. Written as DNA, the CDR3 is TGTGCCACCAGTGACACCGGGACGGACCAAGAGACCCAGTACTTC. Translated: CATSDTGTDQETQYF.

This rearrangement joins TRBV7-7 to TRBJ1-2; the D is unclear. The CDR3 is made up of 17 amino acids. CDR1 and CDR2 (germline): SSHAT, FNYEAQ (reference sequence). V lost 2 bases, J lost 4 bases, and 20 bases lay in between. CDR3 nucleotide sequence: TGTGCCAGCAGCTTAAGTTGGTTGCGCCAGGAGGGCTATGGCTACACCTTC. It translates to CASSLSWLRQEGYGYTF.